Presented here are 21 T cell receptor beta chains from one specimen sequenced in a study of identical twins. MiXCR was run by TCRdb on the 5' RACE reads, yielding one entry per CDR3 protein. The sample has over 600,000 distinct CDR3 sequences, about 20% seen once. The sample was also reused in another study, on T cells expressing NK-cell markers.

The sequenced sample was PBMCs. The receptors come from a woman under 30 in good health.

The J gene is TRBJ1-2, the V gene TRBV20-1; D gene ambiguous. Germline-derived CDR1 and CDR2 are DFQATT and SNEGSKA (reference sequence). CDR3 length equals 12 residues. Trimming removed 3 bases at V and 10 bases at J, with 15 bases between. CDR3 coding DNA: TGCAGTGCTAGCCCCTCCGGGCGGCTCTACACCTTC. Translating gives CSASPSGRLYTF.

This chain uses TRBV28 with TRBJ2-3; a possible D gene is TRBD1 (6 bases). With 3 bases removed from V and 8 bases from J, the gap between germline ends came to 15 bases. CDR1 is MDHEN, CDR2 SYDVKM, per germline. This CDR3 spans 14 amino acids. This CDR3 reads CASSFGQGMGTQYF. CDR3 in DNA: TGTGCCAGCAGTTTTGGGCAGGGGATGGGTACGCAGTATTTT.

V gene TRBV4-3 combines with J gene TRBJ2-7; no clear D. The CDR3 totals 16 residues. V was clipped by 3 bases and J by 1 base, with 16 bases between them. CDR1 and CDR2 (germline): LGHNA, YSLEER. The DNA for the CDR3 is TGCGCCAGCAGCCACGACATCATACCCCCGTCCTACGAGCAGTACTTC. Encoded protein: CASSHDIIPPSYEQYF.

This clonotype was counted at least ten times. CDR3 protein: CASTRRDGEWPQHF. The CDR3 nucleotides read TGTGCCAGCACCCGACGGGACGGGGAATGGCCCCAGCATTTT. The V call is TRBV12-3 or TRBV12-4, the J call TRBJ1-5, with a possible D match to TRBD1 (5 bases). V lost 7 bases, J lost 9 bases, and 19 bases lay in between. CDR3 length: 14 residues.

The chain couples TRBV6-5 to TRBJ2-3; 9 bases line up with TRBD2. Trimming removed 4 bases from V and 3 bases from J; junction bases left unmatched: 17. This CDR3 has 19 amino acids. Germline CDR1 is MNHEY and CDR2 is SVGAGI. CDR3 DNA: TGTGCCAGCAGTTCGCCGACCGGGGTTCTAGCGGGATATACAGATACGCAGTATTTT. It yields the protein CASSSPTGVLAGYTDTQYF.

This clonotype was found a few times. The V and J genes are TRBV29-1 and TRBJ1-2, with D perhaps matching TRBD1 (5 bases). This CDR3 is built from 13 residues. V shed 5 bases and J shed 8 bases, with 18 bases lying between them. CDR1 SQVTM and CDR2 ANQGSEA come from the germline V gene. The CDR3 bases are TGCAGCGTTCCCCAGGGAGCCCCTGGCGGCTACACCTTC. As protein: CSVPQGAPGGYTF.

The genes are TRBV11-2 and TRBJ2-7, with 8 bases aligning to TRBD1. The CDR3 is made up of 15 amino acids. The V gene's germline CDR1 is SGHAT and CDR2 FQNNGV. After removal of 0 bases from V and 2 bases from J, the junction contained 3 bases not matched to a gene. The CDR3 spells CASSLETGVPYEQYF. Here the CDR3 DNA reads TGTGCCAGCAGCTTAGAGACAGGGGTTCCCTACGAGCAGTACTTC.

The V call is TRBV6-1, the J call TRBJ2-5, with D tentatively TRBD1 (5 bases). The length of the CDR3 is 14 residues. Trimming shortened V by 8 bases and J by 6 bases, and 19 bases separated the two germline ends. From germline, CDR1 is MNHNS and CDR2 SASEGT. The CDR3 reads CASHGHNPAQTQYF. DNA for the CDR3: TGTGCCAGCCACGGACACAACCCAGCGCAGACCCAGTACTTC.

The CDR3 coding sequence is TGTGCCAGCAGAGCGATCAGACTTAACACCGGGGAGCTGTTTTTT. Protein: CASRAIRLNTGELFF. This chain uses TRBV6-1 with TRBJ2-2; D is ambiguous. Germline CDR1 MNHNS, CDR2 SASEGT. The CDR3 is 15 amino acids. Trimming took off 6 bases at V and 2 bases at J, with 13 bases between the two ends.

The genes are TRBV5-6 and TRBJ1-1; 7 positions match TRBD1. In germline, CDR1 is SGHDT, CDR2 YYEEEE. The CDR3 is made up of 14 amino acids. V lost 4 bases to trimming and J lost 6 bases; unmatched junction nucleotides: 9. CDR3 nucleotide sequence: TGTGCCAGCAGCCGCTGGACAGGTATAGCTGAAGCTTTCTTT. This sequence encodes CASSRWTGIAEAFF. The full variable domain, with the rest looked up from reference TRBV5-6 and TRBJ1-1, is DAGVTQSPTHLIKTRGQQVTLRCSPKSGHDTVSWYQQALGQGPQFIFQYYEEEERQRGNFPDRFSGHQFPNYSSELNVNALLLGDSALYLCASSRWTGIAEAFFGQGTRLTVV.

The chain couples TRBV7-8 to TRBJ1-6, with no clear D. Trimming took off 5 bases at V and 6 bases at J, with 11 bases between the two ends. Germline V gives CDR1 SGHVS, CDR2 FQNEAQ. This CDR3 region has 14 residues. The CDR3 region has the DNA TGTGCCAGCAGCCCGACGTTAATTAATTCACCCCTCCACTTT. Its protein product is CASSPTLINSPLHF. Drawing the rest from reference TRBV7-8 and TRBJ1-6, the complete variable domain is GAGVSQSPRYKVAKRGQDVALRCDPISGHVSLFWYQQALGQGPEFLTYFQNEAQLDKSGLPSDRFFAERPEGSVSTLKIQRTQQEDSAVYLCASSPTLINSPLHFGNGTRLTVT.

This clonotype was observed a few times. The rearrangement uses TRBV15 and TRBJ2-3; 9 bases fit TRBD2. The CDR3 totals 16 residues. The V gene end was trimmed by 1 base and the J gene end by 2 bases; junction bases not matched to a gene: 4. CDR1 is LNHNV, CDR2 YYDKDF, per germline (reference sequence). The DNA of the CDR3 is TGTGCCACCAGCAGAGTTCCTAGCGGGGACACAGATACGCAGTATTTT. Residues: CATSRVPSGDTDTQYF.

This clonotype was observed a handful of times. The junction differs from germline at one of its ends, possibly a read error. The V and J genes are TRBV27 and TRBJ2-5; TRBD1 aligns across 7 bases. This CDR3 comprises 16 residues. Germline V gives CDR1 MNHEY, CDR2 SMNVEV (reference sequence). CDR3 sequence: CASSPAAGTAKLVSNF. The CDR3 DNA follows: TGTGCCAGCAGTCCGGCCGCCGGGACAGCTAAGTTGGTTTCGAACTTC.

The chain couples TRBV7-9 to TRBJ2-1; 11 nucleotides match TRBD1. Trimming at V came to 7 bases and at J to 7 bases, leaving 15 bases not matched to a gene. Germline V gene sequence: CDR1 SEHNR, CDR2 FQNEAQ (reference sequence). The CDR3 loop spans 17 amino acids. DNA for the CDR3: TGTGCCAGCAACCACTTAAGAGGGACAGGGGGTCCAAATGAGCAGTTCTTC. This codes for CASNHLRGTGGPNEQFF.

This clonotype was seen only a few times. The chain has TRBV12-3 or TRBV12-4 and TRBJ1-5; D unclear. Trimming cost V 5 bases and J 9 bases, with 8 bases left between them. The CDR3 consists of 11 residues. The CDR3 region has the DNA TGTGCCAGCAGTGCCGTGGGGCCCCAGCATTTT. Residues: CASSAVGPQHF.

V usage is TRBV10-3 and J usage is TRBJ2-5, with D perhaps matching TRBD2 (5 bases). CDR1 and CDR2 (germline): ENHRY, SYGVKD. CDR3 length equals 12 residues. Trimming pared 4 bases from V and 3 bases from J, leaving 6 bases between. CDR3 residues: CAISGGKETQYF. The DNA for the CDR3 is TGTGCCATCAGTGGAGGGAAAGAGACCCAGTACTTC.

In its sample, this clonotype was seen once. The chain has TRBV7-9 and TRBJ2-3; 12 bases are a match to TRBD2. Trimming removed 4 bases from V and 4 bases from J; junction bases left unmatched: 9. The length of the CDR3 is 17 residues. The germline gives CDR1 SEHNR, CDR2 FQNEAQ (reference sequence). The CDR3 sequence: CASSSWQASGRADTQYF. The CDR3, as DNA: TGTGCCAGCAGCTCATGGCAGGCTAGCGGGAGGGCAGATACGCAGTATTTT.

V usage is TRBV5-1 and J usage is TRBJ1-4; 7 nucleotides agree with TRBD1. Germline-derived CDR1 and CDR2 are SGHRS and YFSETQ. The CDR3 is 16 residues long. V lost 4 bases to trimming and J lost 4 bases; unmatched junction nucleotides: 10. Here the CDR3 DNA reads TGCGCCAGCAGCCTCTCCCCGGGACAGATTAATGAAAAACTGTTTTTT. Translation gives CASSLSPGQINEKLFF.

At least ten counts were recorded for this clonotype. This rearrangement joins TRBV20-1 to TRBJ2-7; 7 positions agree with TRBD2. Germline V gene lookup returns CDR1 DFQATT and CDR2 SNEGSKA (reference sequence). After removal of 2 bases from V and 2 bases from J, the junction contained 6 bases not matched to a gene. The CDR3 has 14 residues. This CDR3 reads CSARIAGLTYEQYF. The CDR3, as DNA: TGCAGTGCTAGAATAGCGGGCTTGACCTACGAGCAGTACTTC.

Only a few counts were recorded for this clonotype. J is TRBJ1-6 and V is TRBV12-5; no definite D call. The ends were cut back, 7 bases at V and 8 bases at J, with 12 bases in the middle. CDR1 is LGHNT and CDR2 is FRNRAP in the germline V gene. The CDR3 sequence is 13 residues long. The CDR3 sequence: CASAPWSDSPLHF. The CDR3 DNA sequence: TGTGCTAGTGCCCCGTGGAGCGATTCACCCCTCCACTTT.

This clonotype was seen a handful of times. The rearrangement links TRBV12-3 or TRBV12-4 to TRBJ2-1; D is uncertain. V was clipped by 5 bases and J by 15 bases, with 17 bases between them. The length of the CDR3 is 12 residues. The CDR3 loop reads CASSRLRQRTFF. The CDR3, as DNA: TGTGCCAGCAGTCGTCTTCGGCAACGGACGTTCTTC.